One sample yielded the 20 T cell receptor beta chains listed below, sequenced in a study of identical twins' blood T cells. TCRdb redid the calling of the 5' RACE reads with MiXCR, one entry per CDR3 protein. The profile covers hundreds of thousands of distinct CDR3 sequences, with over 25% appearing a single time and 6.1% taken by the ten largest. Sequencing was carried out using PBMCs. The receptors shown here come from a woman aged 18 to 55 in good health.

This clonotype occurred a few times. The genes are TRBV6-6 and TRBJ2-5, with 7 bases identical to TRBD1. The CDR3 is made up of 14 amino acids. CDR1 is MNHNY, CDR2 SVGAGI, per germline (reference sequence). The ends lost 0 bases at V and 5 bases at J; junction bases unmatched: 3. The DNA for the CDR3 is TGTGCCAGCAGTTACTCGACAGGGTCGGAGACCCAGTACTTC. This translates into CASSYSTGSETQYF.

This chain uses TRBV5-1 with TRBJ1-1; 7 bases agree with TRBD1. The CDR3 length is 14 residues. Germline values: CDR1 SGHRS, CDR2 YFSETQ. V was pared by 3 bases and J by 4 bases, with 6 bases of the junction left unmatched. The CDR3 loop is CASSSRQGATEAFF. The CDR3 DNA reads TGCGCCAGCAGCTCCCGACAGGGTGCCACTGAAGCTTTCTTT.

This clonotype was observed a handful of times. V is TRBV2 and J is TRBJ2-2; D uncertain. Trimming left V 4 bases short and J 6 bases short, with 6 bases between. This CDR3 has 12 residues. Germline CDR1 SNHLY, CDR2 FYNNEI. CDR3 sequence: CASSARSGELFF. CDR3 nucleotide sequence: TGTGCCAGCAGTGCCAGGTCCGGGGAGCTGTTTTTT. Full variable domain (missing parts from reference TRBV2 and TRBJ2-2): EPEVTQTPSHQVTQMGQEVILRCVPISNHLYFYWYRQILGQKVEFLVSFYNNEISEKSEIFDDQFSVERPDGSNFTLKIRSTKLEDSAMYFCASSARSGELFFGEGSRLTVL.

This clonotype was detected only a few times. The chain employs TRBV5-1 and TRBJ2-1; 7 nucleotides align to TRBD1. The V gene's germline CDR1 is SGHRS and CDR2 YFSETQ. V dropped 3 bases and J dropped 4; count of bases not matched to a gene: 4. The CDR3 spans 14 residues. CDR3 amino acids: CASSYRQGYNEQFF. CDR3 sequence (DNA): TGCGCCAGCAGCTATAGACAGGGATACAATGAGCAGTTCTTC.

This clonotype appeared many times. The CDR3 sequence is CASSLGLASTDTQYF. As DNA, the CDR3 is TGTGCCAGCAGCTTGGGACTAGCAAGCACAGATACGCAGTATTTT. The V gene is TRBV5-8, the J gene TRBJ2-3, with 7 bases fitting TRBD2. CDR3 length: 15 amino acids. Germline V gene data show CDR1 as SGHTS and CDR2 as YDEGEE. The J segment lost 0 bases and the V segment lost 0 bases, leaving 1 base of the junction unmatched.

V usage is TRBV4-2 and J usage is TRBJ2-4; D may be TRBD1 (5 bases). The CDR3 has 15 amino acids. Trimming shortened V by 3 bases and J by 1 base, and 10 bases separated the two germline ends. Looked up from germline, CDR1 is LGHNA and CDR2 is YNFKEQ. The CDR3: CASSQAGLAKNIQYF. The CDR3 nucleotides read TGTGCCAGCAGCCAGGCAGGGTTGGCCAAAAACATTCAGTACTTC.

This clonotype was seen a handful of times. CDR3 in amino acids: CASSLVPWTGGYTF. The CDR3 coding sequence is TGTGCCAGCAGCTTAGTGCCCTGGACAGGGGGCTACACCTTC. The chain couples TRBV7-9 to TRBJ1-2; TRBD1 agrees at 8 bases. V dropped 1 base and J dropped 8; count of bases not matched to a gene: 6. The CDR3 length is 14 residues. Germline CDR1 and CDR2: SEHNR and FQNEAQ (reference sequence).

The rearrangement links TRBV27 to TRBJ1-5; D is possibly TRBD1 (6 bases). The CDR3 is 15 amino acids. CDR1 is MNHEY, CDR2 SMNVEV, per germline (reference sequence). V dropped 6 bases and J dropped 4 bases, with 16 bases sitting between them. The CDR3 bases are TGTGCCAGCAGATCTTGGGGGGGGCAGAATCAGCCCCAGCATTTT. Its translation: CASRSWGGQNQPQHF.

The V call is TRBV24-1, the J call TRBJ2-3, with 10 bases fitting TRBD1. The V gene's germline CDR1 is KGHDR and CDR2 SFDVKD. The CDR3 sequence is 13 residues long. The CDR3 reads CSTGTGGTDTQYF. CDR3 sequence (DNA): TGTTCAACCGGGACAGGGGGCACAGATACGCAGTATTTT.

In its sample, this clonotype was seen a few times. V and J are TRBV27 and TRBJ1-1; the D is unclear. CDR1 is MNHEY and CDR2 is SMNVEV in the germline V gene (reference sequence). This CDR3 has 12 amino acids. Trimming removed 5 bases from V and 2 bases from J, with 6 bases in between. In nucleotides, the CDR3 is TGTGCCAGCAGTACAGCAAACACTGAAGCTTTCTTT. Translating gives CASSTANTEAFF.

This clonotype was detected only a few times. The chain has TRBV18 and TRBJ2-5, with TRBD1 identical over 7 bases. The trim removed 0 bases at V and 5 bases at J, leaving 3 bases unmatched. Per the germline V gene, CDR1 is KGHSH and CDR2 is LQKENI. The CDR3 totals 14 residues. As DNA, the CDR3 is TGTGCCAGCTCACCACCGACAGGGCGGGAGACCCAGTACTTC. Its translation: CASSPPTGRETQYF.

A few counts support this clonotype. The CDR3 region is CASRTVGNTIYF. The CDR3 DNA sequence: TGTGCCAGCAGAACGGTTGGAAACACCATATATTTT. The chain employs TRBV7-9 and TRBJ1-3, with D unclear. The CDR3 sequence is 12 residues long. V dropped 6 bases and J dropped 3 bases, with 6 bases sitting between them. Per the germline V gene, CDR1 is SEHNR and CDR2 is FQNEAQ (reference sequence).

This clonotype turned up a few times. This chain connects TRBV29-1 to TRBJ2-2, with 12 nucleotides matching TRBD2. V was pared by 7 bases and J by 5 bases, with 8 bases of the junction left unmatched. Germline V lookup: CDR1 SQVTM, CDR2 ANQGSEA. The CDR3 runs 15 residues. CDR3 loop: CSAVLAGGGTGELFF. The CDR3 DNA follows: TGCAGCGCCGTACTAGCGGGAGGTGGAACCGGGGAGCTGTTTTTT.

In this sample, this clonotype turned up a few times. The CDR3 spells CASRGSPSYGYTF. In DNA form, the CDR3 reads TGCGCCAGCCGGGGGAGTCCTTCCTATGGCTACACCTTC. The rearrangement uses TRBV5-1 and TRBJ1-2, with TRBD1 as a possible D gene (5 bases). Germline loops: CDR1 SGHRS, CDR2 YFSETQ. Trimming stripped 7 bases from V and 4 bases from J, with 14 bases between. The CDR3 has 13 residues.

This clonotype showed up just a few times. V gene TRBV28 combines with J gene TRBJ1-2; D is unclear. In germline, CDR1 is MDHEN, CDR2 SYDVKM. The ends were cut back, 3 bases at V and 2 bases at J, with 13 bases in the middle. The CDR3 has 15 amino acids. In nucleotides, the CDR3 is TGTGCCAGCAGTTTTGGGTCTCCGGGAAACTATGGCTACACCTTC. Translation gives CASSFGSPGNYGYTF.

This clonotype occurred once. The CDR3 sequence: CSGRASGSGEQFF. CDR3 nucleotide sequence: TGCAGCGGCAGGGCTAGCGGGAGTGGAGAGCAGTTCTTC. The chain carries TRBV29-1 and TRBJ2-1, with 10 positions matching TRBD2. The CDR3 spans 13 residues. V trimming: 7 bases; J trimming: 10 bases; junction bases outside the gene matches: 10. The germline CDR1 and CDR2 sequences are SQVTM and ANQGSEA.

In this sample, this clonotype turned up a few times. The chain is built from TRBV5-7 and TRBJ2-3, with 8 nucleotides matching TRBD1. TRBV5-7 is reported as an ORF; its role is uncertain. The CDR3 totals 15 residues. The V and J ends lost 3 bases and 5 bases, in that order; junction bases with no gene match: 8. This CDR3 reads CASSSRGQGIDTQYF. CDR3 bases: TGTGCCAGCAGCTCCAGGGGGCAGGGGATAGATACGCAGTATTTT.

The chain is built from TRBV2 and TRBJ2-1; D may be TRBD1 (6 bases). The length of the CDR3 is 13 residues. The ends were cut back, 7 bases at V and 10 bases at J, with 17 bases in the middle. Per germline, CDR1 SNHLY and CDR2 FYNNEI. The CDR3 nucleotides are TGTGCCAGCAACATGGAACAGGGACACGAGCAGTTCTTC. Protein product: CASNMEQGHEQFF.

The sample holds a few counts of this clonotype. The CDR3 nucleotides read TGTGCCAGCAGCCCGAGGGGGGGCCTGATCACTGAAGCTTTCTTT. Amino acid sequence: CASSPRGGLITEAFF. The chain uses TRBV12-3 or TRBV12-4 and TRBJ1-1; the D gene is possibly TRBD1 (6 bases). The CDR3 loop spans 15 amino acids. V was pared by 6 bases and J by 4 bases, with 18 bases between.

The chain employs TRBV6-1 and TRBJ1-1; D gene ambiguous. V lost 1 base, J lost 11 bases, and 14 bases lay in between. The CDR3 covers 13 residues. Per the germline V gene, CDR1 is MNHNS and CDR2 is SASEGT. CDR3 residues: CASSEVEQARAFF. Here the CDR3 DNA reads TGTGCCAGCAGTGAAGTTGAACAAGCTCGGGCTTTCTTT.